Below are 25 T cell receptor beta chains sequenced from a single sample in a study of T cell repertoires in cytomegalovirus infection. Each CDR3 protein gets one entry after TCRdb re-called the reads with MiXCR. This sample yields around 530,000 distinct CDR3 sequences, of which more than 15% are seen a single time; roughly a quarter belongs to the top ten. The specimen was CD8+ T cells from PBMCs. The source of these receptors is a human donor in good health (CMV status not recorded). Some clones in this sample may be carry-over from other donors' samples.

V and J are TRBV4-1 and TRBJ1-5; tentatively, D is TRBD1 (5 bases). V gave up 4 bases and J gave up 4 bases, with 14 bases separating them. There are 15 residues in the CDR3. Germline V gene lookup returns CDR1 MGHRA and CDR2 YSYEKL. The CDR3 DNA follows: TGCGCCAGCAGCCTCCGGGACGGACTAAATCAGCCCCAGCATTTT. It specifies CASSLRDGLNQPQHF.

This chain connects TRBV19 to TRBJ2-1; 7 nucleotides match TRBD1. This CDR3 is 17 amino acids long. J gave up 7 bases and V 5 bases, and 17 bases lay outside the gene matches. From germline, CDR1 is LNHDA and CDR2 SQIVND (reference sequence). The CDR3 bases are TGTGCCAGTAGTGCGTTATACACAGGGGTGGTTAAGAATGAGCAGTTCTTC. It translates to CASSALYTGVVKNEQFF.

The chain links TRBV27 to TRBJ1-5; 7 nucleotides match TRBD1. The CDR3 covers 16 residues. Germline assignment: CDR1 MNHEY and CDR2 SMNVEV (reference sequence). Germline trimming cut 5 bases from V and 0 bases from J; bases unmatched to any gene: 7. CDR3 nucleotides: TGTGCCAGCAGTCGGGACAGCGGGAGTAGCAATCAGCCCCAGCATTTT. Encoded protein: CASSRDSGSSNQPQHF.

The chain joins TRBV20-1 to TRBJ2-3; 7 nucleotides align to TRBD2. From germline, CDR1 is DFQATT and CDR2 SNEGSKA (reference sequence). V dropped 5 bases and J dropped 1; count of bases not matched to a gene: 12. The length of the CDR3 is 16 residues. CDR3 bases: TGCAGTGCTCAATCTCCGGGACTACCTCGCACAGATACGCAGTATTTT. Its protein is CSAQSPGLPRTDTQYF.

Only a few counts were recorded for this clonotype. The chain links TRBV5-4 to TRBJ2-6, with D unresolved. The germline V and J ends were trimmed by 3 bases and 1 base, with 5 bases remaining between them. The CDR3 has 14 residues. The germline gives CDR1 SGHNT, CDR2 YYREEE (reference sequence). The CDR3 loop is CASSSESGANVLTF. CDR3 nucleotides: TGTGCCAGCAGCTCCGAATCTGGGGCCAACGTCCTGACTTTC.

With regard to this clonotype: No conserved phenylalanine or tryptophan is present at the end of the CDR3, so a read error is the likely explanation. The rearrangement uses TRBV7-9 and TRBJ1-1; no firm D call. Germline CDR1 and CDR2: SEHNR and FQNEAQ (reference sequence). V was cut by 7 bases and J by 8 bases, with 14 bases left in between. This CDR3 contains 12 residues. In nucleotides, the CDR3 is TGTGCCAGCATGTACCCAAGCACGGAAGCTTTCTTA. Its protein is CASMYPSTEAFL.

This clonotype was counted ten times or more. This sequence joins TRBV28 and TRBJ1-5; 8 bases are shared with TRBD1. CDR3 length: 15 amino acids. With 6 bases clipped from V and 7 bases from J, the junction kept 11 bases outside the gene matches. CDR1 MDHEN and CDR2 SYDVKM come from the germline V gene. The CDR3 DNA sequence: TGTGCCAGCAGGTTCCCCCACGACAGGGGACAGCCCCAGCATTTT. It yields the protein CASRFPHDRGQPQHF.

The gene calls are TRBV2 and TRBJ2-5, with TRBD2 matching over 8 bases. Germline assignment: CDR1 SNHLY and CDR2 FYNNEI. J gave up 2 bases and V 5 bases, and 7 bases lay outside the gene matches. The CDR3 length is 15 residues. CDR3 sequence: CASSSTGTSQETQYF. The CDR3 nucleotides read TGTGCCAGCAGTTCGACCGGGACTAGTCAAGAGACCCAGTACTTC.

This clonotype has a count of ten or more. CDR3 bases: TGTGCCAGCAGCTTACAGGGGAGGGGGAGTGACTATGGCTACACCTTC. As protein: CASSLQGRGSDYGYTF. This chain connects TRBV12-3 or TRBV12-4 to TRBJ1-2, with 7 bases aligning to TRBD1. This CDR3 spans 16 amino acids. V was clipped by 6 bases and J by 3 bases; unmatched bases: 13.

This chain links TRBV5-1 with TRBJ1-1, with TRBD1 matching 8 bases. CDR1 is SGHRS, CDR2 YFSETQ, per germline. This CDR3 region has 14 residues. V lost 4 bases and J lost 10; bases outside the gene matches: 12. The CDR3 is CASSPGTGPPPAFF. The CDR3, as DNA: TGCGCCAGCAGCCCTGGGACAGGTCCACCTCCAGCTTTCTTT.

The sample holds many counts of this clonotype. The V gene is TRBV7-9, the J gene TRBJ2-7; D perhaps matches TRBD2 (7 bases). The CDR3 is made up of 19 amino acids. Germline V lookup: CDR1 SEHNR, CDR2 FQNEAQ (reference sequence). The germline V and J ends were trimmed by 6 bases and 3 bases, with 30 bases remaining between them. DNA for the CDR3: TGTGCCAGCAGACACGGTTGGGGGAGGGGGACCCAGGGAGTCTACGAGCAGTACTTC. This translates into CASRHGWGRGTQGVYEQYF.

This clonotype was seen many times. The chain links TRBV14 to TRBJ2-7; D not certain. The CDR3 contains 13 residues. V lost 3 bases and J 2 bases, leaving 8 bases between the germline ends. CDR1 and CDR2 (germline): SGHDN, FVKESK. CDR3 DNA: TGTGCCAGCAGCCATCACACTACCTACGAGCAGTACTTC. Translating gives CASSHHTTYEQYF. Variable domain in full (rest from reference TRBV14 and TRBJ2-7): EAGVTQFPSHSVIEKGQTVTLRCDPISGHDNLYWYRRVMGKEIKFLLHFVKESKQDESGMPNNRFLAERTGGTYSTLKVQPAELEDSGVYFCASSHHTTYEQYFGPGTRLTVT.

The chain couples TRBV28 to TRBJ2-5; D is unclear. Trimming left V 4 bases short and J 0 bases short, with 12 bases between. The CDR3 covers 15 residues. The germline gives CDR1 MDHEN, CDR2 SYDVKM. The DNA of the CDR3 is TGTGCCAGCAGTTGGATGAAGGATAACCAAGAGACCCAGTACTTC. The encoded protein is CASSWMKDNQETQYF. Looking up the rest from reference TRBV28 and TRBJ2-5 gives the full variable domain: DVKVTQSSRYLVKRTGEKVFLECVQDMDHENMFWYRQDPGLGLRLIYFSYDVKMKEKGDIPEGYSVSREKKERFSLILESASTNQTSMYLCASSWMKDNQETQYFGPGTRLLVL.

In this sample, this clonotype turned up a few times. J is TRBJ2-3 and V is TRBV9; the D call may be TRBD1 or TRBD2 (5 bases each). CDR1 SGDLS and CDR2 YYNGEE come from the germline V gene. V dropped 0 bases and J dropped 1 base, with 12 bases sitting between them. This CDR3 is 16 amino acids long. The CDR3 nucleotides read TGTGCCAGCAGCGTAGCGGTGGGGGTAGGCACAGATACGCAGTATTTT. Protein: CASSVAVGVGTDTQYF. Drawing the rest from reference TRBV9 and TRBJ2-3, the complete variable domain is DSGVTQTPKHLITATGQRVTLRCSPRSGDLSVYWYQQSLDQGLQFLIQYYNGEERAKGNILERFSAQQFPDLHSELNLSSLELGDSALYFCASSVAVGVGTDTQYFGPGTRLTVL.

The chain combines TRBV12-3 or TRBV12-4 with TRBJ2-1; possibly TRBD1 for D (5 bases). This CDR3 has 15 amino acids. V dropped 3 bases and J dropped 5 bases, with 14 bases sitting between them. CDR3 sequence reads: CASSFLGAINNEQFF. DNA of the CDR3: TGTGCCAGCAGTTTCCTTGGGGCAATAAACAATGAGCAGTTCTTC.

This clonotype was found many times. V gene TRBV27 combines with J gene TRBJ2-7; D possibly matches TRBD1 or TRBD2 (5 bases each). The germline CDR1 and CDR2 sequences are MNHEY and SMNVEV (reference sequence). The CDR3 has 16 amino acids. V was trimmed by 2 bases and J by 4 bases, leaving 18 bases between them. CDR3 sequence: CASSLIRGAEWYEQYF. The CDR3 coding sequence is TGTGCCAGCAGTTTAATTAGAGGGGCCGAATGGTACGAGCAGTACTTC.

This clonotype occurred a few times. The genes are TRBV7-9 and TRBJ1-4; D not certain. CDR3 length equals 15 residues. Germline V gene lookup returns CDR1 SEHNR and CDR2 FQNEAQ (reference sequence). The V end lost 7 bases, the J end lost 8 bases, and 20 bases lay between the germline ends. Here the CDR3 reads CASTQGRTVGEKLFF. The DNA of the CDR3 is TGTGCCAGCACCCAAGGAAGGACTGTAGGGGAAAAACTGTTTTTT.

With respect to this clonotype: One base away lies a much larger clone, so this may be a sequencing read error. The missing conserved phenylalanine or tryptophan at the end of this CDR3 makes a read error likely. This chain uses TRBV29-1 with TRBJ2-7; D possibly corresponds to TRBD2 (5 bases). The germline gives CDR1 SQVTM, CDR2 ANQGSEA. V was pared by 0 bases and J by 3 bases, with 12 bases between. This CDR3 is 14 amino acids long. CDR3 amino acids: CSVEDREQNYEQYL. CDR3 nucleotide sequence: TGCAGCGTTGAAGATCGGGAACAGAACTACGAGCAGTACTTA.

As to this clonotype: A much larger clone sits a single nucleotide away, making a read error possible. The chain carries TRBV27 and TRBJ2-1; TRBD2 might be the D (5 bases). The CDR3 has 13 amino acids. Trimming pared 9 bases from V and 7 bases from J, leaving 16 bases between. The germline gives CDR1 MNHEY, CDR2 SMNVEV (reference sequence). As DNA, the CDR3 is TGTGCCAGGTCCAACCGGGAAGATAATGAGCAGTTCTTC. It specifies CARSNREDNEQFF.

V gene TRBV12-3 or TRBV12-4 combines with J gene TRBJ1-3; the match to TRBD1 covers 7 bases. Trimming cost V 5 bases and J 4 bases; bases outside gene matches: 14. This CDR3 comprises 17 residues. In nucleotides, the CDR3 is TGTGCCAGCAGTCGCTCCGTACCTACAGGGGAAGGAAACACCATATATTTT. This encodes CASSRSVPTGEGNTIYF.

This clonotype was found many times. This rearrangement joins TRBV7-2 to TRBJ2-2; TRBD1 matches at 7 bases. The ends lost 4 bases at V and 6 bases at J; junction bases unmatched: 8. The length of the CDR3 is 15 residues. From germline, CDR1 is SGHTA and CDR2 FQGNSA. CDR3 nucleotide sequence: TGTGCCAGCAGCTCATGGGGACAGCTCTCCGGGGAGCTGTTTTTT. The encoded protein is CASSSWGQLSGELFF.

This clonotype has ten or more counts. The chain combines TRBV7-9 with TRBJ2-3, with D possibly being TRBD2 (6 bases). The CDR3 extends over 15 amino acids. Between the trimmed V and J ends, which lost 5 bases and 4 bases, there was a span of 16 bases. Per the germline V gene, CDR1 is SEHNR and CDR2 is FQNEAQ (reference sequence). DNA for the CDR3: TGTGCCAGCAGCCGGGCGGGGTCCCGACCAGATACGCAGTATTTT. Residues: CASSRAGSRPDTQYF.

V usage is TRBV9 and J usage is TRBJ1-4; no reliable D call. With 0 bases removed from V and 2 bases from J, the gap between germline ends came to 8 bases. This CDR3 has 15 amino acids. Looked up from germline, CDR1 is SGDLS and CDR2 is YYNGEE. The CDR3 bases are TGTGCCAGCAGCGTAGTCCCGGGTACTAATGAAAAACTGTTTTTT. Amino acids: CASSVVPGTNEKLFF.

With respect to this clonotype: A much larger clone lies a single base off, so this may be a read error. The chain recombines TRBV7-4 with TRBJ2-7; no clear D gene. Germline assignment: CDR1 SGHVT and CDR2 SQSDAQ. This CDR3 is 11 amino acids long. Trimming shortened V by 3 bases and J by 8 bases, and 8 bases separated the two germline ends. For the CDR3, the DNA is TGTGCCAGCAGCTTCCAGAACAAGCAGTACTTC. Its protein is CASSFQNKQYF.

This clonotype was observed a few times. V usage is TRBV7-9 and J usage is TRBJ1-2; no clear D gene. Germline V gene lookup returns CDR1 SEHNR and CDR2 FQNEAQ (reference sequence). The CDR3 is 15 residues long. V gave up 7 bases and J gave up 6 bases, with 21 bases separating them. The CDR3 here is CASITSLGLPNGYTF. The CDR3 DNA reads TGTGCCAGCATCACCAGCTTAGGGCTTCCTAATGGCTACACCTTC.